This TCR beta chain is drawn from a study of T cell responses to AZD1222 COVID-19 vaccine. As for the study in general: Second-dose timings of about 4 or about 12 weeks were pooled.

Points on this clone: Antigen: not known.

Sequenced by immunoSEQ multiplex PCR; TCRdb stores in-frame clones only, minus some. The sample lists some 75,000 clones, roughly 88% occurring once. Study-level points and caveats: Repertoires were obtained solely post-peak T cell response.

Germline V gene sequence: CDR1 MNHNY, CDR2 SVGAGI (reference sequence). CDR3 length: 12 amino acids. Deletions cut 4 bases from V and 5 bases from J, with 8 bases between. The specimen was peripheral blood, collected on day 0 of AZD1222 vaccination. The chain links TRBV6-6 to TRBJ1-2; D uncertain. This TCR derives from an adult in good health. CDR3 DNA: TGTGCCAGCAGTTCCGGGCTATATGGCTACACCTTC. This gives the protein CASSSGLYGYTF.